The T cell receptor beta chain described here comes from a study of blood T cell repertoires in COVID-19. Across the whole study: Collection of acute and convalescent COVID-19 samples took place in the United States, Italy and Spain. From T cells, B-cell-depleted T cells, or PBMCs came the material, which was cDNA or gDNA.

Germline V CDR1 and CDR2: LNHDA, SQIVND (reference sequence). Trimming cost V 2 bases and J 0 bases; bases outside gene matches: 9. The CDR3 is 18 residues long. In the original workflow: The authors estimated nucleated cell counts from reference gene primer amplification. Profiling relied on immunoSEQ multiplex PCR, and the TCRdb table lists in-frame clones only, not all of them. V, J and clone size are taken as reported in that table, and D and trimming were inferred from the DNA itself. The sample holds over 200,000 clones; around 90% are singletons and the top ten take roughly 0.8%. The chain carries TRBV19 and TRBJ2-3; 9 bases are a match to TRBD2. The TCR sequence derives from a woman in her twenties or thirties with acute or convalescent COVID-19. Sample: peripheral blood. This CDR3 reads CASSITLAGRLSTDTQYF. CDR3 coding DNA: TGTGCCAGTAGTATAACACTAGCGGGCCGTCTTAGCACAGATACGCAGTATTTT.